This T cell receptor beta chain was captured in a study of HIV-infected patients and healthy controls (dated by TCRdb to about 2014). The library came from 5' RACE. Sequencing relied on an Illumina MiSeq. TCRdb passed the public sequencing reads through fastp at Q25 and MiXCR, retaining productive beta sequences. When rows share a CDR3 protein, they turn into one entry using the most common DNA and genes. This sample lists about 67,000 distinct CDR3 sequences; 15% to 20% were detected once. The ten biggest clones cover approximately 5.2% of the sample. In this sample, this clonotype turned up a few times. The specificity of this receptor is unknown. Base-call qualities are not available, and no considerably larger clone is one nucleotide away. For CDR1 and CDR2, the germline V gene lists KGHSH and LQKENI. The V end loses 5 bases and the J end loses 6 bases, and a stretch of 30 bases separates them. There are 19 amino acids in the CDR3, from cysteine to phenylalanine inclusive. Just the 57-base CDR3 DNA is kept, in frame starting at base 1.

The specimen was CD4+ T cells from blood. The sequence derives from a human donor in good health. The chain is made from TRBV18 and TRBJ2-3; the best D guess is TRBD2, with 5 bases matching. DNA sequence: TGTGCCAGCTCATCCACCCCCAGTGGGCTAGCCGACAAGGCGGATACGCAGTATTTT. Its translation reads: CASSSTPSGLADKADTQYF. The CDR3 plus the reference TRBV18 and TRBJ2-3 genes for the other parts give the full variable domain: NAGVMQNPRHLVRRRGQEARLRCSPMKGHSHVYWYRQLPEEGLKFMVYLQKENIIDESGMPKERFSAEFPKEGPSILRIQQVVRGDSAAYFCASSSTPSGLADKADTQYFGPGTRLTVL.